A single sample gave rise to the 30 T cell receptor beta chains below, sequenced in a study of vaccination and CD4 T cells after COVID-19 (dated by TCRdb to 2021 to 2024). Their antigens are not known. The time point label for this specimen denotes: late sampling 161 to 241 days after vaccination in a few convalescent patients. This specimen's treatment or condition label, per the study, means: 10-day PBMC culture with coronavirus spike peptide pools or control peptides (ViraFEST assay). Libraries were built with PCR. Sequencing was carried out with an Illumina iSeq 100. DNA from cultured CD4+ T cells was subjected to TCR sequencing with the Oncomine TCR Beta short-read assay at the Johns Hopkins FTIC core. The raw public reads went through TCRdb reprocessing: fastp at Q25, MiXCR clone calling, in-frame beta chains kept. Identical CDR3 proteins give one entry, which carries the most common genes and DNA. The sample table holds around 30,000 distinct CDR3 sequences, of which approximately 40% were seen once. Of the sample, 3% to 4% falls within the top ten clones.

Here the sequenced sample was CD4+ T cells from blood, cultured in vitro, taken about 7 months after SARS-CoV-2 vaccination. All receptors derive from a human donor who had recovered from COVID-19.

This clonotype was counted between two and nine times. The V and J genes are TRBV28 and TRBJ1-2; no definite D call. The germline V gene has CDR1 MDHEN and CDR2 SYDVKM. The CDR3 is 13 amino acids. V lost 11 bases to trimming and J lost 5 bases, with 18 bases between them. The CDR3 DNA sequence: TGTGCCTCCCACGAGGCGCGCGCTTATGGCTACACCTTC. Translating it yields CASHEARAYGYTF.

The chain links TRBV23-1 to TRBJ2-2; D is possibly TRBD2 (5 bases). TRBV23-1 is treated as an ORF (open reading frame) with a function not yet certain. V shed 2 bases and J shed 3 bases, with 13 bases lying between them. The CDR3 consists of 16 residues. CDR3 in amino acids: CASSQGKRSDTGELFF. The DNA of the CDR3 is TGCGCCAGCAGTCAAGGGAAGCGGAGTGACACCGGGGAGCTGTTTTTT.

This clonotype was observed a few times. This chain connects TRBV11-2 to TRBJ2-3; 12 nucleotides line up with TRBD2. Germline V lookup: CDR1 SGHAT, CDR2 FQNNGV. The CDR3 loop spans 15 amino acids. V was pared by 2 bases and J by 7 bases, with 4 bases of the junction left unmatched. The CDR3 DNA sequence: TGTGCCAGCAGCTTACTAGCGGGAGGGGAATATACGCAGTATTTT. It specifies CASSLLAGGEYTQYF. The full variable domain, its missing parts supplied by reference TRBV11-2 and TRBJ2-3, is EAGVAQSPRYKIIEKRQSVAFWCNPISGHATLYWYQQILGQGPKLLIQFQNNGVVDDSQLPKDRFSAERLKGVDSTLKIQPAKLEDSAVYLCASSLLAGGEYTQYFGPGTRLTVL.

The chain joins TRBV19 to TRBJ2-1; D is perhaps TRBD1 or TRBD2 (5 bases each). The CDR3 sequence is 13 residues long. Germline V gives CDR1 LNHDA, CDR2 SQIVND (reference sequence). Trimming pared 0 bases from V and 6 bases from J, leaving 6 bases between. The CDR3 DNA reads TGTGCCAGTAGTATAGATGGGGGCAATGAGCAGTTCTTC. This translates into CASSIDGGNEQFF.

This clonotype was observed a handful of times. The chain links TRBV10-3 to TRBJ1-3; D remains ambiguous. The CDR3 spans 16 residues. The germline V gene encodes CDR1 ENHRY and CDR2 SYGVKD. V was shortened by 5 bases and J by 4 bases, with 18 bases between the two germline ends. The CDR3 loop is CAISSPGRVDGNTIYF. CDR3 nucleotides: TGTGCCATCAGTAGCCCGGGGAGGGTCGACGGAAACACCATATATTTT.

This chain connects TRBV20-1 to TRBJ2-7; D is uncertain. Per germline, CDR1 DFQATT and CDR2 SNEGSKA (reference sequence). Trimming stripped 4 bases from V and 0 bases from J, with 4 bases between. The CDR3 is 11 residues long. The CDR3 protein is CSAISSYEQYF. CDR3 sequence (DNA): TGCAGTGCTATCAGCTCCTACGAGCAGTACTTC.

V is TRBV6-1 and J is TRBJ2-1; D assignment may be TRBD1 or TRBD2 (5 bases each). Per germline, CDR1 MNHNS and CDR2 SASEGT. The length of the CDR3 is 15 residues. V gave up 6 bases and J gave up 5 bases, with 17 bases separating them. The CDR3 region has the DNA TGTGCCAGCAGCCGACCAACCAGAGGGGACAATGAGCAGTTCTTC. This translates into CASSRPTRGDNEQFF.

The chain links TRBV7-2 to TRBJ2-7; D is undetermined. Trimming pared 3 bases from V and 0 bases from J, leaving 9 bases between. From germline, CDR1 is SGHTA and CDR2 FQGNSA. The CDR3 spans 14 residues. The CDR3 spells CASSLIGRSYEQYF. The CDR3 bases are TGTGCCAGCAGCTTGATAGGCCGCTCCTACGAGCAGTACTTC.

The CDR3 region is CATRNRGNIQYF. Written as DNA, the CDR3 is TGTGCCACCAGAAACAGGGGAAACATTCAGTACTTC. This sequence joins TRBV6-1 and TRBJ2-4; 7 bases line up with TRBD1. J gave up 6 bases and V 10 bases, and 6 bases lay outside the gene matches. The CDR3 is 12 amino acids. Germline V gene data show CDR1 as MNHNS and CDR2 as SASEGT.

This clonotype has only a few counts. The rearrangement links TRBV20-1 to TRBJ1-2; the D is unclear. V lost 4 bases, J lost 8 bases, and 20 bases lay in between. In germline, CDR1 is DFQATT, CDR2 SNEGSKA (reference sequence). The CDR3 is made up of 14 amino acids. CDR3 sequence (DNA): TGCAGTGCTACCGTCTTGGGCTGGGATTTGGGCTACACCTTC. Its protein is CSATVLGWDLGYTF.

A few counts support this clonotype. The genes are TRBV24-1 and TRBJ2-1, with 10 bases that match TRBD2. The CDR3 is made up of 17 amino acids. CDR1 and CDR2 (germline): KGHDR, SFDVKD. V shed 3 bases, J shed 0 bases, and the junction held 4 bases outside the gene matches. The CDR3: CATSDHGTSDSYNEQFF. DNA of the CDR3: TGTGCCACCAGTGATCACGGGACTAGCGACTCCTACAATGAGCAGTTCTTC.

The table lists this clonotype with a few counts. This chain joins TRBV20-1 and TRBJ2-7, with a tentative D call TRBD2 (5 bases). V was trimmed by 2 bases and J by 5 bases, leaving 7 bases between them. Germline V CDR1 and CDR2: DFQATT, SNEGSKA (reference sequence). The CDR3 loop spans 11 amino acids. The CDR3 DNA reads as TGCAGTGCTAGACGGGGAAACGAGCAGTACTTC. Translation gives CSARRGNEQYF.

Written as DNA, the CDR3 is TGCAGTGCTAGTAGGAGGCGGACAGTAGCAAAGACCCAGTACTTC. As protein: CSASRRRTVAKTQYF. This sequence joins TRBV20-1 and TRBJ2-5; the D gene is possibly TRBD1 (6 bases). The V end was cut by 3 bases, the J end by 6 bases, with 20 bases between. CDR3 size: 15 residues. Looked up from germline, CDR1 is DFQATT and CDR2 is SNEGSKA (reference sequence).

The chain recombines TRBV24-1 with TRBJ2-1; 7 bases match TRBD2. Germline lookup yields CDR1 KGHDR and CDR2 SFDVKD. With V trimmed by 5 bases and J by 5 bases, 11 bases remained unmatched. The CDR3 is 16 residues long. CDR3: CATSGYTASGDNEQFF. In nucleotides, the CDR3 is TGTGCCACCAGTGGATATACGGCTAGCGGAGACAATGAGCAGTTCTTC.

The chain employs TRBV28 and TRBJ2-7; the match to TRBD2 covers 7 bases. This CDR3 has 13 residues. Trimming cost V 10 bases and J 3 bases; bases outside gene matches: 9. In germline, CDR1 is MDHEN, CDR2 SYDVKM. CDR3 residues: CATAKTSDYEQYF. The CDR3 nucleotides read TGTGCCACCGCAAAAACTAGCGACTACGAGCAGTACTTC.

This clonotype was found a few times. This rearrangement joins TRBV7-2 to TRBJ2-7, with D possibly TRBD2 on 6 matching bases. This CDR3 has 14 amino acids. The germline V and J ends were trimmed by 3 bases and 4 bases, with 13 bases remaining between them. Germline V CDR1 and CDR2: SGHTA, FQGNSA. The CDR3 region is CASSFSGVTYEQYF. CDR3 DNA: TGTGCCAGCAGCTTTTCGGGAGTGACTTACGAGCAGTACTTC.

There are a few counts of this clonotype. The chain employs TRBV6-5 and TRBJ2-5; possible D gene TRBD2, 5 bases. The length of the CDR3 is 15 residues. The germline V and J ends were trimmed by 4 bases and 4 bases, with 16 bases remaining between them. Germline V lookup: CDR1 MNHEY, CDR2 SVGAGI. The CDR3 DNA reads TGTGCCAGCAGTTCCCCCTCAGGCGAGGGAGAGACCCAGTACTTC. Translating it yields CASSSPSGEGETQYF.

The rearrangement uses TRBV12-3 or TRBV12-4 and TRBJ2-5; TRBD2 might be the D (5 bases). The CDR3 spans 13 residues. The V and J ends lost 5 bases and 5 bases respectively, with 12 bases between them. CDR3 DNA: TGTGCCAGCAGTGGGCGAGGAGGCGAGACCCAGTACTTC. It yields the protein CASSGRGGETQYF.

This chain connects TRBV30 to TRBJ2-7; D ambiguous. The CDR3 runs to 12 residues. V lost 1 base, J lost 6 bases, and 10 bases lay in between. Looked up from germline, CDR1 is GTSNPN and CDR2 is SVGIG (reference sequence). For the CDR3, the DNA is TGTGCCTGGAGTGAGTCTCTGGGCGAGCAGTACTTC. It yields the protein CAWSESLGEQYF.

A few counts support this clonotype. The rearrangement joins TRBV28 to TRBJ2-7, with 12 positions matching TRBD1. This CDR3 region has 16 residues. Looked up from germline, CDR1 is MDHEN and CDR2 is SYDVKM. Trimming at V came to 5 bases and at J to 4 bases, leaving 9 bases not matched to a gene. CDR3 bases: TGTGCCAGCAGTCCAACCGGGACAGGGGGCTTGTACGAGCAGTACTTC. Its protein is CASSPTGTGGLYEQYF. Complete variable domain (other parts from reference TRBV28 and TRBJ2-7): DVKVTQSSRYLVKRTGEKVFLECVQDMDHENMFWYRQDPGLGLRLIYFSYDVKMKEKGDIPEGYSVSREKKERFSLILESASTNQTSMYLCASSPTGTGGLYEQYFGPGTRLTVT.

Only a few counts were recorded for this clonotype. This chain uses TRBV6-4 with TRBJ2-2; unclear D gene. The V gene's germline CDR1 is MRHNA and CDR2 SNTAGT. The CDR3 sequence is 13 residues long. V was pared by 2 bases and J by 3 bases, with 4 bases between. CDR3 DNA: TGTGCCAGCAGTGACAGGGACACCGGGGAGCTGTTTTTT. It encodes CASSDRDTGELFF.

V usage is TRBV28 and J usage is TRBJ1-1; D is undetermined. Germline V gene data show CDR1 as MDHEN and CDR2 as SYDVKM. Trimming took off 2 bases at V and 4 bases at J, with 5 bases between the two ends. CDR3 length: 12 residues. CDR3 DNA sequence: TGTGCCAGCAGTTTAATGATCACTGAAGCTTTCTTT. Its translation is CASSLMITEAFF. Full variable domain (rest looked up from reference TRBV28 and TRBJ1-1): DVKVTQSSRYLVKRTGEKVFLECVQDMDHENMFWYRQDPGLGLRLIYFSYDVKMKEKGDIPEGYSVSREKKERFSLILESASTNQTSMYLCASSLMITEAFFGQGTRLTVV.

This chain joins TRBV10-3 and TRBJ1-6; tentative D call: TRBD1 (6 bases). Per the germline V gene, CDR1 is ENHRY and CDR2 is SYGVKD. V was cut by 6 bases and J by 5 bases, with 14 bases left in between. This CDR3 comprises 15 residues. In DNA, the CDR3 is TGTGCCATCAGCGAACGGACAGTCAATAATTCACCCCTCCACTTT. The encoded protein is CAISERTVNNSPLHF.

This clonotype occurred a few times. J is TRBJ1-2 and V is TRBV28; the D gene is possibly TRBD1 (6 bases). CDR1 is MDHEN, CDR2 SYDVKM, per germline. The CDR3 runs to 14 residues. V was clipped by 4 bases and J by 4 bases, with 13 bases between them. The CDR3 DNA sequence: TGTGCCAGCAGTTCCACAGGGTCCGGCTATGGCTACACCTTC. Its protein is CASSSTGSGYGYTF.

The chain carries TRBV18 and TRBJ2-5; 13 bases map to TRBD2. Germline V gives CDR1 KGHSH, CDR2 LQKENI. The CDR3 is 16 amino acids. Trimming removed 6 bases from V and 1 base from J; junction bases left unmatched: 5. The CDR3 DNA reads as TGTGCCAGCTCCCCGGGACTAGCGGGAATCCAAGAGACCCAGTACTTC. Protein product: CASSPGLAGIQETQYF.

This clonotype came up a few times. The chain is built from TRBV11-1 and TRBJ2-5, with 11 bases fitting TRBD2. The CDR3 sequence is 17 residues long. Germline-derived CDR1 and CDR2 are SGHAT and FQDESV (reference sequence). V gave up 5 bases and J gave up 5 bases; unmatched junction bases: 13. CDR3 sequence: CASSPINSGRAMETQYF. The CDR3 DNA is TGTGCCAGCAGCCCGATAAATAGCGGGAGGGCCATGGAGACCCAGTACTTC.

The genes are TRBV25-1 and TRBJ2-1; 8 bases match TRBD1. V was pared by 3 bases and J by 7 bases, with 11 bases of the junction left unmatched. Germline assignment: CDR1 MGHDK and CDR2 SYGVNS. There are 16 residues in the CDR3. This chain's CDR3 is CASSEPTGASLNEQFF. CDR3 nucleotide sequence: TGTGCCAGCAGTGAGCCGACAGGGGCATCCTTAAATGAGCAGTTCTTC.

This clonotype is a singleton in its sample. The chain couples TRBV5-6 to TRBJ2-3, with 8 bases aligning to TRBD2. Germline V gene data show CDR1 as SGHDT and CDR2 as YYEEEE. The CDR3 is 16 amino acids. After removal of 7 bases from V and 8 bases from J, the junction contained 18 bases not matched to a gene. Here the CDR3 reads CASDLRTSPPQGTQYF. CDR3 DNA sequence: TGTGCCAGCGATCTCAGGACTAGCCCCCCTCAAGGTACGCAGTATTTT.

This clonotype has a handful of counts. V is TRBV15 and J is TRBJ1-6; TRBD1 is a possible D gene (5 bases). Between the trimmed V and J ends, which lost 3 bases and 10 bases, there was a span of 22 bases. Germline CDR1 LNHNV, CDR2 YYDKDF (reference sequence). This CDR3 spans 17 amino acids. In DNA, the CDR3 is TGTGCCACCAGCAGGGAGGGACGTACCGGGACTTGGTCACCCCTCCACTTT. Protein product: CATSREGRTGTWSPLHF.

This clonotype was counted only a few times. The chain carries TRBV27 and TRBJ2-7, with 7 bases identical to TRBD1. This CDR3 is built from 15 residues. Germline loops: CDR1 MNHEY, CDR2 SMNVEV (reference sequence). Unmatched junction bases numbered 8, after V lost 4 bases and J lost 2 bases. For the CDR3, the DNA is TGTGCCAGCAGTTCTCGCAGGGGGTGGACCTACGAGCAGTACTTC. Residues: CASSSRRGWTYEQYF.